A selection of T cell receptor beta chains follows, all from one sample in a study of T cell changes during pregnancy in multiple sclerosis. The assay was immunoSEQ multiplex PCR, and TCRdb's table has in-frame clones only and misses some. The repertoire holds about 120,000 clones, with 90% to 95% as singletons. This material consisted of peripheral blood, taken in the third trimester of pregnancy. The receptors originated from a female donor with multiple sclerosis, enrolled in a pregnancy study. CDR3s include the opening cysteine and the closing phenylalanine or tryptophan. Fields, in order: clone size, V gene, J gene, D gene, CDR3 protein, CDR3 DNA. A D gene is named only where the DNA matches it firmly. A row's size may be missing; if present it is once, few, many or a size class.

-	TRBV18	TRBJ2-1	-	CASSPSRESNEQFF	TGTGCCAGCTCTCCCTCCCGGGAGAGCAATGAGCAGTTCTTC
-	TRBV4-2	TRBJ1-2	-	CASKLDGTNYGYTF	TGTGCCAGCAAACTAGACGGCACTAACTATGGCTACACCTTC
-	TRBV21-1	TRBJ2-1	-	CASSKDPSGAYNEQFF	TGTGCCAGCAGCAAAGATCCCAGCGGGGCCTACAATGAGCAGTTCTTC
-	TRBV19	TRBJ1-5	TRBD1	CASGTTGGLYNQPQHF	TGTGCCAGTGGAACCACAGGGGGCCTTTACAATCAGCCCCAGCATTTT
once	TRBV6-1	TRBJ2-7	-	CASSGELMTYEQYF	TGTGCCAGCTCAGGGGAGCTTATGACCTACGAGCAGTACTTC
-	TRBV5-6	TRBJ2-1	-	CASSLWPPQGEFF	TGTGCCAGCAGCTTGTGGCCCCCTCAAGGGGAGTTCTTC
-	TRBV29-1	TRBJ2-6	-	CSVAGTDYSGANVLTF	TGCAGCGTCGCGGGGACAGACTACTCTGGGGCCAACGTCCTGACTTTC
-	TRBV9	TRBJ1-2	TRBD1	CASSDRQGSQTNYGYTF	TGTGCCAGCAGCGACCGACAGGGGTCACAAACCAACTATGGCTACACCTTC
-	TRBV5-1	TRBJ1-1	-	CASSLLVGETMNTEAFF	TGCGCCAGCAGCCTACTCGTCGGGGAGACGATGAACACTGAAGCTTTCTTT
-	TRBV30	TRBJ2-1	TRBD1	CACGTGGRNEQFF	TGTGCCTGCGGGACAGGGGGCAGGAATGAGCAGTTCTTC
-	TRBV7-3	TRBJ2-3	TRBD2	CASSPPPASGRTDTQYF	TGTGCCAGCAGCCCCCCCCCAGCTAGCGGGAGAACAGATACGCAGTATTTT
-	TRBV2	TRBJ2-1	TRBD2	CASNWWDSGGNEQFF	TGTGCCAGCAATTGGTGGGATAGCGGGGGGAATGAGCAGTTCTTC
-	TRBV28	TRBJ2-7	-	CASGTQIYEQYF	TGTGCCAGCGGGACTCAGATCTACGAGCAGTACTTC
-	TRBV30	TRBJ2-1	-	CAWDLTSGNYNEQFF	TGTGCCTGGGACTTGACAAGCGGAAACTACAATGAGCAGTTCTTC
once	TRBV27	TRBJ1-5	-	CASRAGTLQSNQPQHF	TGTGCCAGCAGGGCCGGGACATTGCAATCGAATCAGCCCCAGCATTTT
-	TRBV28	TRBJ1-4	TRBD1	CASRGRDRGQKLFF	TGTGCCAGCAGAGGCCGGGACAGGGGTCAAAAACTGTTTTTT
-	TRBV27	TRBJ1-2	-	CASSLQWGEYGYTF	TGTGCCAGCAGCCTTCAGTGGGGGGAATATGGCTACACCTTC
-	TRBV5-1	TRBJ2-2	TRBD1	CASSRGQSPGTGELFF	TGCGCCAGCAGCCGGGGACAGTCTCCGGGCACCGGGGAGCTGTTTTTT
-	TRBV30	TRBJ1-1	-	CACSPGGGTEAFF	TGTGCCTGTTCGCCGGGGGGGGGCACTGAAGCTTTCTTT
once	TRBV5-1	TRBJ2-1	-	CASSLRAGRPYNEQFF	TGCGCCAGCAGCTTGCGGGCGGGCAGGCCCTACAATGAGCAGTTCTTC
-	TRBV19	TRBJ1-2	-	CASSSGGQGYTF	TGTGCCAGTAGTAGCGGGGGGCAAGGCTACACCTTC
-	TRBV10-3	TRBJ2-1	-	CAIVPQASYNEQFF	TGTGCCATCGTACCGCAGGCCTCCTACAATGAGCAGTTCTTC
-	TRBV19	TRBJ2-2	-	CASSILGAGELFF	TGTGCCAGTAGTATACTTGGAGCCGGGGAGCTGTTTTTT
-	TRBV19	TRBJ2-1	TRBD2	CASSISGGSNEQFF	TGTGCCAGTAGTATATCGGGGGGAAGCAATGAGCAGTTCTTC
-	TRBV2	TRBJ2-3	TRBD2	CASSVGLAGGSTDTQYF	TGTGCCAGCAGTGTTGGACTAGCGGGGGGGAGCACAGATACGCAGTATTTT
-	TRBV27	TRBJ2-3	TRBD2	CASSSPASGGLTDTQYF	TGTGCCAGCAGTTCGCCCGCTAGCGGGGGCCTCACAGATACGCAGTATTTT
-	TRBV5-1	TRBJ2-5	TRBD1	CASSLDRTGIRETQYF	TGCGCCAGCAGCTTGGATAGGACAGGGATTCGGGAGACCCAGTACTTC
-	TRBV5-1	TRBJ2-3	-	CASSLEGHPSTDTQYF	TGCGCCAGCAGCTTGGAAGGACATCCAAGCACAGATACGCAGTATTTT
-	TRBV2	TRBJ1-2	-	CASSGGSYGYTF	TGTGCCAGCAGTGGAGGCAGCTATGGCTACACCTTC
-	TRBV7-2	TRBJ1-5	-	CASSLEAGVNQPQHF	TGTGCCAGCAGCTTAGAGGCAGGGGTCAATCAGCCCCAGCATTTT
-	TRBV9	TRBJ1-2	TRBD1	CASSDGQELYYGYTF	TGTGCCAGCAGCGACGGACAGGAGCTATACTATGGCTACACCTTC
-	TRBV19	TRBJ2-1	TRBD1	CASRSGGQGEQFF	TGTGCCAGCCGATCCGGAGGACAGGGTGAGCAGTTCTTC
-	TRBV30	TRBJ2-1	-	CAWSMREGEQFF	TGTGCCTGGAGTATGAGGGAAGGTGAGCAGTTCTTC